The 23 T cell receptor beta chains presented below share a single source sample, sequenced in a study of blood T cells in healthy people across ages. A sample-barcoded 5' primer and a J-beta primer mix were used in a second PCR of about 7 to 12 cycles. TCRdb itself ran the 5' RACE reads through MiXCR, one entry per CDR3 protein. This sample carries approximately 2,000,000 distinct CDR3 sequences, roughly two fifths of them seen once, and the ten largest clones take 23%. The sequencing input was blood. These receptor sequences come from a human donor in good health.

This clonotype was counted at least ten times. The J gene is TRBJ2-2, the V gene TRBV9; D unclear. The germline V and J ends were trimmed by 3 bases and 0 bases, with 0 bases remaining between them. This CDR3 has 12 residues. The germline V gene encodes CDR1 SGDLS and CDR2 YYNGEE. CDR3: CASSANTGELFF. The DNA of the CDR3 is TGTGCCAGCAGCGCGAACACCGGGGAGCTGTTTTTT.

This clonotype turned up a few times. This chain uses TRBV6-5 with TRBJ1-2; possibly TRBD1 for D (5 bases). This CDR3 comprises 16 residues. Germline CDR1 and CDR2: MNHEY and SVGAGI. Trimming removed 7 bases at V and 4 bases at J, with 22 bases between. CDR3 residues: CASTKGTSVASYGYTF. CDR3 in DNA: TGTGCCAGCACCAAAGGGACTTCGGTCGCATCCTATGGCTACACCTTC.

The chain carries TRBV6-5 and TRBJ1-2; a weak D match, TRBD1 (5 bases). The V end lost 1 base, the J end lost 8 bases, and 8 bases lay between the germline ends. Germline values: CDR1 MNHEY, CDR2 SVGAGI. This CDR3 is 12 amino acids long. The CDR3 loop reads CASSYFGDGYTF. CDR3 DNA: TGTGCCAGCAGTTACTTCGGGGACGGCTACACCTTC.

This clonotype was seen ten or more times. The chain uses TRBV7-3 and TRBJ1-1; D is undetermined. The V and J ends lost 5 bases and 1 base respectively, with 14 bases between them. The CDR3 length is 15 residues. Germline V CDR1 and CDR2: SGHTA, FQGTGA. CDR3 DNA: TGTGCCAGCAGCCTAGGCGGTGCAGGGAACACTGAAGCTTTCTTT. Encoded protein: CASSLGGAGNTEAFF. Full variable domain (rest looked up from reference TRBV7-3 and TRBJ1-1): GAGVSQTPSNKVTEKGKYVELRCDPISGHTALYWYRQSLGQGPEFLIYFQGTGAADDSGLPNDRFFAVRPEGSVSTLKIQRTERGDSAVYLCASSLGGAGNTEAFFGQGTRLTVV.

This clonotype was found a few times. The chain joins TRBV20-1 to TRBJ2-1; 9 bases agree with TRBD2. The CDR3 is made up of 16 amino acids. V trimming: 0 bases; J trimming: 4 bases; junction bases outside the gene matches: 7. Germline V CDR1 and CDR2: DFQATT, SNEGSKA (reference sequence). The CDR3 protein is CSARDWVAGEYNEQFF. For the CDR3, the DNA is TGCAGTGCTAGAGATTGGGTAGCGGGGGAATACAATGAGCAGTTCTTC.

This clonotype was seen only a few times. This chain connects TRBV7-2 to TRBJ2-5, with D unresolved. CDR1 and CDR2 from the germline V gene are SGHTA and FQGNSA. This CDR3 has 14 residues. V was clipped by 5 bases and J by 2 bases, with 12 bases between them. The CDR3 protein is CASSRNVPQETQYF. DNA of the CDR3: TGTGCCAGCAGCAGGAATGTCCCTCAAGAGACCCAGTACTTC.

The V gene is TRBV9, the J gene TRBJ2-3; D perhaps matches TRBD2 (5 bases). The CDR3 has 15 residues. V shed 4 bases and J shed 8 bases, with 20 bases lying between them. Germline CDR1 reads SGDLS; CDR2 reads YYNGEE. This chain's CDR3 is CASSPSTVVRGTQYF. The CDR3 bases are TGTGCCAGCAGCCCGTCCACGGTCGTCCGGGGTACGCAGTATTTT.

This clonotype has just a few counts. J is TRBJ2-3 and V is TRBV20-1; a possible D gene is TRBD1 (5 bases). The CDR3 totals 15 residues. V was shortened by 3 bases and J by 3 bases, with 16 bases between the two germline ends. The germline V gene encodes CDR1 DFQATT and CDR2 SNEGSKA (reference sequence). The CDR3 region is CSASLVGQATDTQYF. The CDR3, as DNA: TGCAGTGCTAGCTTGGTGGGGCAGGCGACAGATACGCAGTATTTT.

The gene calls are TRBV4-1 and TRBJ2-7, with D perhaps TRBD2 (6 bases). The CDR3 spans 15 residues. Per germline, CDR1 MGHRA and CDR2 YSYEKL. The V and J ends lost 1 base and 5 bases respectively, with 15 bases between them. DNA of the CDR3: TGCGCCAGCAGCCAAGGTATAGCGGCCAACGACGAGCAGTACTTC. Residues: CASSQGIAANDEQYF.

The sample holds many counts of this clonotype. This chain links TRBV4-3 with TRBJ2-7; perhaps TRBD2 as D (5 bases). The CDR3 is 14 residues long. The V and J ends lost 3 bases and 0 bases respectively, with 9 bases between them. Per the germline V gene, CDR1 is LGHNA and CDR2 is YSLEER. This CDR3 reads CASSQAEGSYEQYF. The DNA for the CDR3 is TGCGCCAGCAGCCAGGCTGAGGGCTCCTACGAGCAGTACTTC.

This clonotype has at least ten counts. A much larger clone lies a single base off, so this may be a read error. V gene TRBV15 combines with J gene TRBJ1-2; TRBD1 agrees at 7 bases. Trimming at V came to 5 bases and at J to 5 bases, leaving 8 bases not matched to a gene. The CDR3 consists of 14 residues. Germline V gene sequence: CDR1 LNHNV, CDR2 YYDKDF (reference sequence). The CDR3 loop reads CATSARDSCYGYTF. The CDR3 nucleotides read TGTGCCACCAGCGCCCGGGACAGCTGTTATGGCTACACCTTC.

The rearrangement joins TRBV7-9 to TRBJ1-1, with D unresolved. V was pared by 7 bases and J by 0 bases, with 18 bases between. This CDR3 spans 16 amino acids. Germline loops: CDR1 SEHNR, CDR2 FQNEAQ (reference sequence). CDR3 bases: TGTGCCAGCACCGACCTAAGGTGGGCGCTGAACACTGAAGCTTTCTTT. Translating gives CASTDLRWALNTEAFF. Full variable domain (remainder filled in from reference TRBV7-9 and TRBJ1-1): DTGVSQNPRHKITKRGQNVTFRCDPISEHNRLYWYRQTLGQGPEFLTYFQNEAQLEKSRLLSDRFSAERPKGSFSTLEIQRTEQGDSAMYLCASTDLRWALNTEAFFGQGTRLTVV.

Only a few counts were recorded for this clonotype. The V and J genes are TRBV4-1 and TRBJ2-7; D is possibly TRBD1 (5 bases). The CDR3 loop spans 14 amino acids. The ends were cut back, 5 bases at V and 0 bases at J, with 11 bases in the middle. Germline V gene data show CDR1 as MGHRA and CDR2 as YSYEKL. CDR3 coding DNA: TGCGCCAGCAGCAAGGACAACTACTCCTACGAGCAGTACTTC. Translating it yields CASSKDNYSYEQYF.

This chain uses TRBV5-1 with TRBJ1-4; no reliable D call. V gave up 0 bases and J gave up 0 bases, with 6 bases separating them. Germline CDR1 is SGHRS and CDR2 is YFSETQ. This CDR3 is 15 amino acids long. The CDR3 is CASSLAFATNEKLFF. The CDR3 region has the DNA TGCGCCAGCAGCTTGGCATTTGCAACTAATGAAAAACTGTTTTTT.

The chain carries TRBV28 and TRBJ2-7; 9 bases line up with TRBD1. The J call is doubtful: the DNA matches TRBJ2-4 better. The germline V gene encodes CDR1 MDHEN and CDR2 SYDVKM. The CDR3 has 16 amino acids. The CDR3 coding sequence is TGTGCCAGCAGTTTATCGGGGACAGGGACCCAAACCATTCAGTACTTC. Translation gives CASSLSGTGTQTIQYF.

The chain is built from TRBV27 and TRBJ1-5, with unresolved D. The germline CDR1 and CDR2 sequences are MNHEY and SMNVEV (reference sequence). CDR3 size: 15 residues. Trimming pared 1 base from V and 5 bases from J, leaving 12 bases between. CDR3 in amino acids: CASSLYSESHQPQHF. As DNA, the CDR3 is TGTGCCAGCAGTTTATATTCGGAGTCACATCAGCCCCAGCATTTT.

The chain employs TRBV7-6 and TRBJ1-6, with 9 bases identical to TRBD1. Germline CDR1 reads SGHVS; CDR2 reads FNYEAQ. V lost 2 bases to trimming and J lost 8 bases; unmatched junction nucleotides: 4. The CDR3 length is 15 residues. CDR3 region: CASSLTGTGHSPLHF. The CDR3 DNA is TGTGCCAGCAGCTTAACCGGGACAGGGCATTCACCCCTCCACTTT.

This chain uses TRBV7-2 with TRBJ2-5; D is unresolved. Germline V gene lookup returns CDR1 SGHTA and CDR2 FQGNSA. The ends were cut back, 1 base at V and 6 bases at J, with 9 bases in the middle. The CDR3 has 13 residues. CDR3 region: CASSLEIRKTQYF. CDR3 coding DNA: TGTGCCAGCAGCTTAGAGATCAGAAAGACCCAGTACTTC.

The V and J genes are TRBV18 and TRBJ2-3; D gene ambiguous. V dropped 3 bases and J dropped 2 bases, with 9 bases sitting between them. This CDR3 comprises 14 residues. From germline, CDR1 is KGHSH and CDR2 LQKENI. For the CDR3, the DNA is TGTGCCAGCTCACCGGACCCCTTCACAGATACGCAGTATTTT. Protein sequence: CASSPDPFTDTQYF.

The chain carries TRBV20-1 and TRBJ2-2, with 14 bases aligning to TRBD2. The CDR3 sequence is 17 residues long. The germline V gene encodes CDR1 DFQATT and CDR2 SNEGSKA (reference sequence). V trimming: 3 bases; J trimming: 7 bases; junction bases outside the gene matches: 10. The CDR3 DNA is TGCAGTGCTAGGTTCCCGACTAGCGGGGGGGCCGGCGGGGAGCTGTTTTTT. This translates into CSARFPTSGGAGGELFF.

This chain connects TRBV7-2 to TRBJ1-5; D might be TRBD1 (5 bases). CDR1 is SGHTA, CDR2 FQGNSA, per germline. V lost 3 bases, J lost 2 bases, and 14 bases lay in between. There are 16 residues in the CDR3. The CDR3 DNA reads TGTGCCAGCAGCTTCTACCCCAGGGAGGGCAATCAGCCCCAGCATTTT. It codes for CASSFYPREGNQPQHF.

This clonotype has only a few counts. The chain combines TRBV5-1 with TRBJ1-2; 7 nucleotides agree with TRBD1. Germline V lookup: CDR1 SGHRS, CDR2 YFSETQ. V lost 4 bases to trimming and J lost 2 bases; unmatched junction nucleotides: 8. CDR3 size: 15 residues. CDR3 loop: CASSPEGARNYGYTF. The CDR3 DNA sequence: TGCGCCAGCAGCCCGGAGGGGGCGCGGAACTATGGCTACACCTTC.

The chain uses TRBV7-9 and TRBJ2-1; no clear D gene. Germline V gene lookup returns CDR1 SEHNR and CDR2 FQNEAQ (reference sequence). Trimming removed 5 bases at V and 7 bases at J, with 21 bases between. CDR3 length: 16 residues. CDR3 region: CASSTSGAGLGNEQFF. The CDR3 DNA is TGTGCCAGCAGCACATCAGGTGCAGGCCTGGGGAATGAGCAGTTCTTC.